This TCR beta chain was found in a study of molecular identifiers for immune sequencing clone quantification. Study-wide context: Split five ways in replicates, RNA from about 20,000 or 100,000 naive CD8 cells had four portions sequenced.

For this clonotype: Its antigen remains unidentified. One end of the junction varies from germline; a read error may be responsible.

The use of previously described methods and listed TCR primers produced the bulk TCR libraries. MiXCR, applied by TCRdb to the PCR reads, yields one record per CDR3 protein. The sample has roughly 320,000 distinct CDR3 sequences, about 23% seen once. Overall study findings and caveats: Clonotypes topping 20 RNA copies carried over 97% of effector molecules but under 1% of naive ones. Highly expanded clone sizes could be underestimated by identical TCR molecules that share a barcode.

CDR1 LGHDT and CDR2 YNNKEL come from the germline V gene (reference sequence). The CDR3 is 12 amino acids. The clonotype originates from a human donor in good health. Some libraries in this study had Jurkat cell RNA spiked in. The chain combines TRBV3-1 with TRBJ2-2, with D perhaps assigned TRBD1 or TRBD2 (6 bases each). Sequencing was carried out using naive CD8+ T cells from blood, with Jurkat cell RNA spiked in. This sample's subset: FACS-sorted CD8+CD4-CCR7+CD45RA+ naive T cells. Here the CDR3 reads CASTGQTGGLFF. CDR3 nucleotide sequence: TGTGCCAGCACCGGACAGACCGGGGGGCTGTTTTTT.